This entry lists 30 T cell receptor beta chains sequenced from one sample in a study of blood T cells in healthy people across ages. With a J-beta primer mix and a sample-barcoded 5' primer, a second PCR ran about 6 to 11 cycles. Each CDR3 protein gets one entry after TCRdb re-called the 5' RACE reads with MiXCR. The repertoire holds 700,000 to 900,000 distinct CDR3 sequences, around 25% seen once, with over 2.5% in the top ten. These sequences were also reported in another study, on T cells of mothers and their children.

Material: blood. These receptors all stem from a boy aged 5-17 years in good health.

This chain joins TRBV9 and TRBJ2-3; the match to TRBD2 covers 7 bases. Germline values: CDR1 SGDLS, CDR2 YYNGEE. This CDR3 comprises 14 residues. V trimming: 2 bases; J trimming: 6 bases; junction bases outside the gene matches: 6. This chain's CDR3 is CASSVYGGSDTQYF. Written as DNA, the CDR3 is TGTGCCAGCAGCGTCTACGGGGGGAGTGATACGCAGTATTTT.

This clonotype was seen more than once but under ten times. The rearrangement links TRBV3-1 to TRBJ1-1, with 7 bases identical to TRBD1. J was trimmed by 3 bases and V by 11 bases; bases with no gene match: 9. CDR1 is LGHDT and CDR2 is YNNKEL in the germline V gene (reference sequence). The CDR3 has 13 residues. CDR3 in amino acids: CAVRKGADTEAFF. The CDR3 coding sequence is TGTGCCGTCAGAAAGGGGGCTGACACTGAAGCTTTCTTT.

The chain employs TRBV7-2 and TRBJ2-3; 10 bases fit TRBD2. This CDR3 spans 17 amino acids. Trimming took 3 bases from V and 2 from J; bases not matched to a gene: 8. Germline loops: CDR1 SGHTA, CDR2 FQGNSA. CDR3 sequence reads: CASSFQPAGGLTDTQYF. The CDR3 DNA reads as TGTGCCAGCAGCTTTCAGCCAGCGGGAGGGCTCACAGATACGCAGTATTTT.

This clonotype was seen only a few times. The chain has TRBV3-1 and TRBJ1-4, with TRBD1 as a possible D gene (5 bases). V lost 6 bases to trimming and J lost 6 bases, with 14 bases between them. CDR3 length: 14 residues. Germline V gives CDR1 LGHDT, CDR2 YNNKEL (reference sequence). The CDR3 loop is CASRAWARDEKLFF. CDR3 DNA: TGTGCCAGCAGGGCTTGGGCCAGGGATGAAAAACTGTTTTTT.

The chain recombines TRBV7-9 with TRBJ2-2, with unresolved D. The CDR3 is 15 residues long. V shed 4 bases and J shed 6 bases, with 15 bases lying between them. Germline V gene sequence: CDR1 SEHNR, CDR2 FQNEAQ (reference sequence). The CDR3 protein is CASSSADISAGELFF. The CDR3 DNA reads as TGTGCCAGCAGCTCCGCGGATATTTCAGCCGGGGAGCTGTTTTTT.

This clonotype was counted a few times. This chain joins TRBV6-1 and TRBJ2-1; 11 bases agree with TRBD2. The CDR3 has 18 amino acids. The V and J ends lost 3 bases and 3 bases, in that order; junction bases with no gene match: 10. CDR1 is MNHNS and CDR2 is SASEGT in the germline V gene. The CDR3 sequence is CASSEGWLAGGFYNEQFF. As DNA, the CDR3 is TGTGCCAGCAGTGAGGGATGGCTAGCGGGGGGATTCTACAATGAGCAGTTCTTC.

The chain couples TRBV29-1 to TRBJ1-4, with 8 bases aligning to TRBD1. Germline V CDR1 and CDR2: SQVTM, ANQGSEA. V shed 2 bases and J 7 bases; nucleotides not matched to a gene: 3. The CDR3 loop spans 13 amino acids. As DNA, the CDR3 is TGCAGCGTTGAACAGGGGGCGGCTGAAAAACTGTTTTTT. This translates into CSVEQGAAEKLFF. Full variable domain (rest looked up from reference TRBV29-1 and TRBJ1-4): SAVISQKPSRDICQRGTSLTIQCQVDSQVTMMFWYRQQPGQSLTLIATANQGSEATYESGFVIDKFPISRPNLTFSTLTVSNMSPEDSSIYLCSVEQGAAEKLFFGSGTQLSVL.

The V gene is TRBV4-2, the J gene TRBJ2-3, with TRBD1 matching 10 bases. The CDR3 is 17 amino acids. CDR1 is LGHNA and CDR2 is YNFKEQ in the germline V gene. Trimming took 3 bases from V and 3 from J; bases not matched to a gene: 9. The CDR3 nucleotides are TGTGCCAGCAGCCACCTCGGACAGGGGGGCCGGACAGATACGCAGTATTTT. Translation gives CASSHLGQGGRTDTQYF.

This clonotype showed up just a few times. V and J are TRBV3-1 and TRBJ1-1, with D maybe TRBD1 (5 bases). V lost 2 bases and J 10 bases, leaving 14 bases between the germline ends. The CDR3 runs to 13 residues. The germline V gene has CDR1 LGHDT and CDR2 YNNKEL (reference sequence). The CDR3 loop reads CASSQRSRVGAFF. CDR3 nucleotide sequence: TGTGCCAGCAGCCAAAGAAGCAGGGTCGGAGCTTTCTTT.

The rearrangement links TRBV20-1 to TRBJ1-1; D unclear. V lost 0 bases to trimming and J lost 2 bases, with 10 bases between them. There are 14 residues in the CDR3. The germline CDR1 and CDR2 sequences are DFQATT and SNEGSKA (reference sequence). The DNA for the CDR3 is TGCAGTGCTAGAGACTGGAGAGTTAACACTGAAGCTTTCTTT. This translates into CSARDWRVNTEAFF.

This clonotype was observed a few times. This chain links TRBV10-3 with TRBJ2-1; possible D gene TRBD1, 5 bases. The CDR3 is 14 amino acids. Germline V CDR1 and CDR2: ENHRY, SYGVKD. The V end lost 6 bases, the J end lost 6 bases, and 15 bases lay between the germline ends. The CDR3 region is CAIRGHPATNEQFF. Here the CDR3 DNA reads TGTGCCATCAGAGGACACCCGGCCACCAATGAGCAGTTCTTC.

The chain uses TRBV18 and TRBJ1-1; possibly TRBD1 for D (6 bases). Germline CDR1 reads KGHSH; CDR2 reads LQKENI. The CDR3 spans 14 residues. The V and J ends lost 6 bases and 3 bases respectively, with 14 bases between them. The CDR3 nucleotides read TGTGCCAGCTCCCCTCGCCAGGGGTACACTGAAGCTTTCTTT. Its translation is CASSPRQGYTEAFF.

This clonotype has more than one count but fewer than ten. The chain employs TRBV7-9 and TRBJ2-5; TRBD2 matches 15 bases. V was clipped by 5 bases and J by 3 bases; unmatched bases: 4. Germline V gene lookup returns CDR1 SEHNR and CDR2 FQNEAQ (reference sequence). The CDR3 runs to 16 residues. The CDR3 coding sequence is TGTGCCAGCAGCCTAAGGACTAGCGGGGGGGAAGAGACCCAGTACTTC. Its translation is CASSLRTSGGEETQYF.

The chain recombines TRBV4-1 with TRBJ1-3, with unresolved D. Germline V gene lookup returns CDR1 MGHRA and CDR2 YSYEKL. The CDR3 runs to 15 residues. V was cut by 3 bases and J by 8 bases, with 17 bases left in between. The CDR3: CASSQIGLVRDTIYF. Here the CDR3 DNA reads TGCGCCAGCAGCCAGATCGGCCTTGTGAGGGACACCATATATTTT.

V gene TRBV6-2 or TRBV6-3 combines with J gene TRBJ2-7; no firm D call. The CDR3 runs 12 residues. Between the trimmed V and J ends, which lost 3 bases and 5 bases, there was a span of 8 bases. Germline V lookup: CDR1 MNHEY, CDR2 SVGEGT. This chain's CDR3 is CASSYGVNEQYF. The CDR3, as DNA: TGTGCCAGCAGTTATGGGGTTAACGAGCAGTACTTC.

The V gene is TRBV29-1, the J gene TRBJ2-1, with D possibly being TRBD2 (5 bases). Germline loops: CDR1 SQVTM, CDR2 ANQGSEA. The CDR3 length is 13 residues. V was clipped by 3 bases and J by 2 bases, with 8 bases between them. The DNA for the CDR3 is TGCAGCGTTGATACCGGGACCTACAATGAGCAGTTCTTC. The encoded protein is CSVDTGTYNEQFF.

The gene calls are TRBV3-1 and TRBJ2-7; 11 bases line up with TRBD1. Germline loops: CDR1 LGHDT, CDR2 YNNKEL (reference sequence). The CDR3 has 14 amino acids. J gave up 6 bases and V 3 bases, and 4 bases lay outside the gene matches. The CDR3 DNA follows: TGTGCCAGCAGCCAGGCCGGGACAGGGGGCGAGCAGTACTTC. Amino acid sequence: CASSQAGTGGEQYF.

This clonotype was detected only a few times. The CDR3 loop is CASRPLDATNEKLFF. The CDR3 nucleotides are TGTGCCAGCAGGCCCCTGGATGCAACTAATGAAAAACTGTTTTTT. The rearrangement links TRBV12-3 or TRBV12-4 to TRBJ1-4, with D unresolved. The CDR3 has 15 amino acids. V lost 6 bases and J 0 bases, leaving 11 bases between the germline ends.

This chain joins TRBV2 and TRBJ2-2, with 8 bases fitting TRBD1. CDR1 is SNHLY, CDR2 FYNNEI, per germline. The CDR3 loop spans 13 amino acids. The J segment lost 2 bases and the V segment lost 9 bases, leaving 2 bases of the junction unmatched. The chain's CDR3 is CASGQGNTGELFF. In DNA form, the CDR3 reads TGTGCCAGTGGACAGGGAAACACCGGGGAGCTGTTTTTT.

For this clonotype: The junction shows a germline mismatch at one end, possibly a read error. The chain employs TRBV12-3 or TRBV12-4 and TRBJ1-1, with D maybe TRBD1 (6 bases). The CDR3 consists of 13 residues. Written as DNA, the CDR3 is TGTGTCAGCAGCCGGAAAGGGGGCACTGAAGCTTTCTTT. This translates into CVSSRKGGTEAFF.

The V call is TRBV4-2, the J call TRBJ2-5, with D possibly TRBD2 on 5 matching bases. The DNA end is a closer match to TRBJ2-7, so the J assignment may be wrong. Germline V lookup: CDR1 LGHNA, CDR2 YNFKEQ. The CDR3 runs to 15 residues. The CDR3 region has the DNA TGTGCCAGCAGCCCAAGAGCGGCGAGCTCCTACGAGCAGTACTTC. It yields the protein CASSPRAASSYEQYF.

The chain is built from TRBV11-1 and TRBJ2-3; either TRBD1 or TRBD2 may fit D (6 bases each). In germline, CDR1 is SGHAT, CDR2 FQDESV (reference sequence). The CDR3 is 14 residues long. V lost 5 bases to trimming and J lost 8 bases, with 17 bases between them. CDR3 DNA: TGTGCCAGCAGCGCCACGGGGGCCTTGGTTACGCAGTATTTT. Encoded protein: CASSATGALVTQYF.

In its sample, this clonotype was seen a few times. The CDR3 protein is CATSDPGQGATDTQYF. The CDR3 DNA reads as TGTGCCACCAGTGACCCGGGACAGGGGGCAACAGATACGCAGTATTTT. The J gene is TRBJ2-3, the V gene TRBV24-1, with TRBD1 matching 12 bases. Germline lookup yields CDR1 KGHDR and CDR2 SFDVKD. Unmatched junction bases numbered 4, after V lost 4 bases and J lost 3 bases. The CDR3 contains 16 residues.

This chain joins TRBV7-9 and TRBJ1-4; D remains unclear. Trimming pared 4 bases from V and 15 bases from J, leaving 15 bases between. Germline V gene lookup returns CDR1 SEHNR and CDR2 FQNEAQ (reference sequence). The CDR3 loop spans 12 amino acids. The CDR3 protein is CASSSSSNRLFF. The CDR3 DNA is TGTGCCAGCAGCTCGTCCTCGAATAGGTTGTTTTTT.

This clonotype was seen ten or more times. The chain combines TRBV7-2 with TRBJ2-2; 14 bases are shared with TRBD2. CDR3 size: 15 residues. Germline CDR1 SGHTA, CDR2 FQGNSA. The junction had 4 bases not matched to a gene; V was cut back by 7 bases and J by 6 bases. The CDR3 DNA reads TGTGCCAGCACCCAGACTAGCGGGGGGGCCGGGGAGCTGTTTTTT. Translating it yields CASTQTSGGAGELFF.

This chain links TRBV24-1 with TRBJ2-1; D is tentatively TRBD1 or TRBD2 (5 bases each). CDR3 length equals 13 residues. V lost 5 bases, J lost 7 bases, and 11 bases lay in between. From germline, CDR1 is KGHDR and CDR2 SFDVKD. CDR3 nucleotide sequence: TGTGCCACCAGTGGACCAGGGAGTAATGAGCAGTTCTTC. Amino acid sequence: CATSGPGSNEQFF.

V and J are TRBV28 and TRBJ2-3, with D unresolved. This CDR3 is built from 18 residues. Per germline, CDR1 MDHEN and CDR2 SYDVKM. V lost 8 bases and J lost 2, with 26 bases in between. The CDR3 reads CASDSRELTRLVTDTQYF. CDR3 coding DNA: TGTGCCAGCGATTCTAGGGAATTAACAAGATTAGTCACAGATACGCAGTATTTT.

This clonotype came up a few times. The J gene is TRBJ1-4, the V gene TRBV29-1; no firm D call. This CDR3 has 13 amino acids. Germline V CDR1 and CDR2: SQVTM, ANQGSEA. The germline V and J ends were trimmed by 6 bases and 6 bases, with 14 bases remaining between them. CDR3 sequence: CSVRREPYEKLFF. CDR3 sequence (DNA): TGCAGCGTGCGAAGGGAGCCCTATGAAAAACTGTTTTTT.

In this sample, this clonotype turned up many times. CDR3 sequence reads: CASSLPGLIREQYF. Written as DNA, the CDR3 is TGTGCCAGCAGTTTACCGGGCCTAATTCGCGAGCAGTACTTC. The rearrangement joins TRBV12-3 or TRBV12-4 to TRBJ2-7; no definite D call. The CDR3 contains 14 residues. V was clipped by 2 bases and J by 6 bases, with 14 bases between them.

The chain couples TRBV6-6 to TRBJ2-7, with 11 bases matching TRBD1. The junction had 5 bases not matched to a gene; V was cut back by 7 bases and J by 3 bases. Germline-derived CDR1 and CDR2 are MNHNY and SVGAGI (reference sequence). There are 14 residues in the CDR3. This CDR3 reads CASNPGQGGYEQYF. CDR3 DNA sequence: TGTGCCAGCAACCCGGGACAGGGGGGCTACGAGCAGTACTTC.